This TCR beta chain was captured in a study of blood T cell repertoires in COVID-19. Germline V gene lookup returns CDR1 SGHDT and CDR2 YYEEEE. Trimming shortened V by 2 bases and J by 7 bases, and 7 bases separated the two germline ends. The CDR3 covers 12 residues. The assay was immunoSEQ multiplex PCR, and TCRdb's table has in-frame clones only and misses some. This table has 150,000 or so clones, roughly 83% appearing once. The genes are TRBV5-6 and TRBJ2-1, with unresolved D. This receptor was taken from a woman in her seventies with COVID-19, enrolled during active disease. Sequenced sample: peripheral blood. CDR3: CASSLQPNEQFF. DNA of the CDR3: TGTGCCAGCAGCTTACAGCCTAATGAGCAGTTCTTC.